Below are 3 T cell receptor beta chains sequenced from a single sample in a study of T cell responses to AZD1222 COVID-19 vaccine. Clones were sequenced by immunoSEQ multiplex PCR, and TCRdb holds only the in-frame ones, with some missing. The sample lists 130,000 to 150,000 clones; 80% to 90% were seen once. The sample in question was peripheral blood, obtained on day 0 of AZD1222 vaccination. These TCRs come from an adult in good health.

The chain couples TRBV7-2 to TRBJ2-3; 11 nucleotides line up with TRBD2. J gave up 2 bases and V 8 bases, and 3 bases lay outside the gene matches. CDR1 is SGHTA and CDR2 is FQGNSA in the germline V gene. This CDR3 comprises 14 residues. Here the CDR3 reads CASGSGRATDTQYF. CDR3 in DNA: TGTGCCAGCGGTAGCGGGAGGGCCACAGATACGCAGTATTTT.

This sequence joins TRBV11-2 and TRBJ1-1, with D hard to call. This CDR3 is built from 15 residues. V was trimmed by 3 bases and J by 4 bases, leaving 15 bases between them. Germline CDR1 SGHAT, CDR2 FQNNGV. CDR3 sequence (DNA): TGTGCCAGCAGCTTGGGAGAGGTGGAGGGCACTGAAGCTTTCTTT. The encoded protein is CASSLGEVEGTEAFF. The variable domain in full, with the rest retrieved from reference TRBV11-2 and TRBJ1-1, is EAGVAQSPRYKIIEKRQSVAFWCNPISGHATLYWYQQILGQGPKLLIQFQNNGVVDDSQLPKDRFSAERLKGVDSTLKIQPAKLEDSAVYLCASSLGEVEGTEAFFGQGTRLTVV.

This clone was found a few times. The CDR3 reads CASSQDLAPSSYNEQFF. The CDR3 nucleotides are TGCGCCAGCAGCCAAGACCTAGCGCCGAGCTCCTACAATGAGCAGTTCTTC. The chain is built from TRBV4-3 and TRBJ2-1; perhaps TRBD2 as D (6 bases). The CDR3 runs 17 residues. Trimming pared 0 bases from V and 0 bases from J, leaving 12 bases between. Germline V gene data show CDR1 as LGHNA and CDR2 as YSLEER.